The T cell receptor beta chain under discussion was sequenced for a study of shared clonotypes between healthy human individuals. Germline CDR1 SEHNR, CDR2 FQNEAQ (reference sequence). The CDR3 length is 14 residues. V lost 7 bases, J lost 0 bases, and 12 bases lay in between. Terminally differentiated effector memory CD45RA+ cells were excluded by CCR7 positive selection of CD45RO-negative cells. This table comes from immunoSEQ multiplex PCR, and its TCRdb copy is limited to in-frame clones, with some not included. The table shows about 2,200,000 clones, with about 93% occurring only once. The TCR sequence derives from a man younger than 35 in good health. Some clones in this sample may be carry-over from other donors' samples. The chain couples TRBV7-9 to TRBJ1-2; D is uncertain. Sequencing was performed on naive CD8+ T cells from PBMCs. The CDR3 nucleotides read TGTGCCAGCAAAAGGGCAGAACCTAACTATGGCTACACCTTC. This codes for CASKRAEPNYGYTF.